This T cell receptor beta chain emerged from a study of blood T cells in healthy people across ages. Caucasian individuals from Russia who were healthy and aged 6 to 90 acted as donors. There are 13 residues in the CDR3. From germline, CDR1 is MNHEY and CDR2 SVGEGT. This clonotype appeared a single time. This may stem from a read error, because a much larger clone lies one nucleotide away. Combining a sample-barcoded 5' primer with a J-beta primer mix, a second PCR ran for roughly 6 to 11 cycles. TCRdb re-analysed the 5' RACE reads in MiXCR, keeping a single row per CDR3 protein. Here the sample spans some 1.7 million distinct CDR3 sequences, approximately 30% being singletons.

The sequenced sample consisted of blood. This TCR came from a woman in her 30s in good health. V usage is TRBV6-2 or TRBV6-3 and J usage is TRBJ2-4, with TRBD2 matching 7 bases. The J call may be wrong; the DNA end is better matched by TRBJ2-7. In DNA form, the CDR3 reads TGTGCCAGCATCGGGCGGGAGAGTGGCGAGCAGTACTTC. As protein: CASIGRESGEQYF.